These 18 T cell receptor beta chains were all obtained from the same sample, sequenced in a study of T cell responses to AZD1222 COVID-19 vaccine. Only in-frame clones appear in the TCRdb table, and some are missing; sequencing was by immunoSEQ multiplex PCR. In the table there are around 87,000 clones, roughly 93% of which are singletons. The material sequenced was peripheral blood, taken on day 0 of AZD1222 vaccination. The receptors here all came from an adult in good health.

This clone was found once. This chain uses TRBV4-1 with TRBJ1-2; D unresolved. Per the germline V gene, CDR1 is MGHRA and CDR2 is YSYEKL. The CDR3 is made up of 14 amino acids. V was pared by 0 bases and J by 1 base, with 6 bases between. CDR3 loop: CASSQDRGNYGYTF. CDR3 in DNA: TGCGCCAGCAGCCAAGACCGGGGTAACTATGGCTACACCTTC.

Only one count was recorded for this clone. The chain employs TRBV18 and TRBJ1-2; TRBD1 matches 9 bases. From germline, CDR1 is KGHSH and CDR2 LQKENI. The CDR3 is 14 residues long. V dropped 3 bases and J dropped 7; count of bases not matched to a gene: 6. CDR3 sequence: CASSPQGQGPGYTF. The CDR3 bases are TGTGCCAGCTCACCGCAGGGACAGGGACCTGGCTACACCTTC.

The chain employs TRBV19 and TRBJ1-6; 8 bases match TRBD1. CDR1 and CDR2 from the germline V gene are LNHDA and SQIVND (reference sequence). V shed 7 bases, J shed 8 bases, and the junction held 7 bases outside the gene matches. The length of the CDR3 is 14 residues. Here the CDR3 reads CASTQDRVDSPLHF. The CDR3 DNA reads TGTGCCAGTACCCAGGACAGGGTGGATTCACCCCTCCACTTT.

V gene TRBV18 combines with J gene TRBJ1-2; D may be TRBD1 (5 bases). The CDR3 sequence is 13 residues long. Per the germline V gene, CDR1 is KGHSH and CDR2 is LQKENI. The V gene lost 3 bases and the J gene lost 8 bases, with 13 bases spanning the gap. The chain's CDR3 is CASSPRGEGGYTF. The CDR3 DNA reads TGTGCCAGCTCACCTAGAGGGGAAGGCGGCTACACCTTC.

The chain carries TRBV28 and TRBJ2-1; weak D call: TRBD2 (6 bases). This CDR3 is built from 20 residues. Trimming stripped 6 bases from V and 2 bases from J, with 29 bases between. Germline V gene data show CDR1 as MDHEN and CDR2 as SYDVKM. CDR3 sequence (DNA): TGTGCCAGCAGCCTCACGGGTCCGCCTCAGGACGGGAGAGCCTACAATGAGCAGTTCTTC. It translates to CASSLTGPPQDGRAYNEQFF.

V gene TRBV7-3 combines with J gene TRBJ2-2; 7 bases align to TRBD1. The CDR3 is 15 amino acids. Looked up from germline, CDR1 is SGHTA and CDR2 is FQGTGA. J lost 1 base, V lost 5 bases, and 4 bases had no gene match. CDR3 protein: CASSRGQVNTGELFF. The CDR3, as DNA: TGTGCCAGCAGCCGAGGACAGGTGAACACCGGGGAGCTGTTTTTT.

The V call is TRBV6-8, the J call TRBJ2-7; 10 positions agree with TRBD1. Germline-derived CDR1 and CDR2 are MNHGY and SAAAGT. The CDR3 is made up of 15 amino acids. The V and J ends lost 7 bases and 6 bases, in that order; junction bases with no gene match: 12. This CDR3 reads CASTKGQGPNREQYF. The CDR3 region has the DNA TGTGCCAGCACCAAGGGACAGGGGCCTAATCGCGAGCAGTACTTC.

The gene calls are TRBV10-3 and TRBJ2-2; D possibly corresponds to TRBD2 (5 bases). This CDR3 contains 13 residues. Germline CDR1 reads ENHRY; CDR2 reads SYGVKD. Between the trimmed V and J ends, which lost 4 bases and 4 bases, there was a span of 7 bases. CDR3 amino acids: CAISVDFTGELFF. In DNA form, the CDR3 reads TGTGCCATCAGTGTGGACTTCACCGGGGAGCTGTTTTTT.

The chain couples TRBV20-1 to TRBJ2-1, with D unresolved. Germline V CDR1 and CDR2: DFQATT, SNEGSKA (reference sequence). The CDR3 length is 11 residues. Trimming took off 6 bases at V and 5 bases at J, with 8 bases between the two ends. This CDR3 is CSASTHNEQFF. The CDR3 DNA sequence: TGCAGTGCGTCAACCCACAATGAGCAGTTCTTC.

The V gene is TRBV19, the J gene TRBJ1-4; 7 bases are a match to TRBD1. The CDR3 has 14 residues. Trimming at V came to 10 bases and at J to 0 bases, leaving 5 bases not matched to a gene. Germline CDR1 LNHDA, CDR2 SQIVND (reference sequence). CDR3: CATSDRTTNEKLFF. The CDR3 DNA is TGTGCCACCTCGGACAGGACAACTAATGAAAAACTGTTTTTT.

The V call is TRBV6-5, the J call TRBJ1-5; D gene ambiguous. The CDR3 is 13 amino acids. V was clipped by 6 bases and J by 4 bases, with 10 bases between them. In germline, CDR1 is MNHEY, CDR2 SVGAGI. The CDR3 region is CASSRMGNQPQHF. CDR3 DNA sequence: TGTGCCAGCAGCCGTATGGGTAATCAGCCCCAGCATTTT.

The chain combines TRBV18 with TRBJ1-6, with 7 bases matching TRBD1. This CDR3 has 15 residues. The germline gives CDR1 KGHSH, CDR2 LQKENI. V gave up 0 bases and J gave up 4 bases; unmatched junction bases: 0. In DNA form, the CDR3 reads TGTGCCAGCTCACCACCGGGACAGTATAATTCACCCCTCCACTTT. Its translation is CASSPPGQYNSPLHF.

The chain joins TRBV4-1 to TRBJ1-5; 12 bases are shared with TRBD1. The CDR3 consists of 16 residues. V shed 4 bases, J shed 5 bases, and the junction held 6 bases outside the gene matches. Germline V gives CDR1 MGHRA, CDR2 YSYEKL. For the CDR3, the DNA is TGCGCCAGCAGCCCGGGACAGGGGGCTAAACATCAGCCCCAGCATTTT. Translating it yields CASSPGQGAKHQPQHF.

V is TRBV7-3 and J is TRBJ2-1; 8 positions agree with TRBD1. Trimming took 8 bases from V and 5 from J; bases not matched to a gene: 2. CDR3 length: 12 amino acids. The V gene's germline CDR1 is SGHTA and CDR2 FQGTGA. The CDR3 spells CASADRDNEQFF. In DNA form, the CDR3 reads TGTGCCAGCGCGGACAGGGACAATGAGCAGTTCTTC.

This chain connects TRBV3-1 (or the pseudogene TRBV3-2) to TRBJ1-3; perhaps TRBD1 as D (6 bases). This CDR3 has 15 amino acids. Germline CDR1 LGHDT, CDR2 YNNKEL (reference sequence). V shed 5 bases and J shed 0 bases, with 11 bases lying between them. The CDR3, as DNA: TGTGCCAGCAGCAAAACAGGGAGCTCTGGAAACACCATATATTTT. The encoded protein is CASSKTGSSGNTIYF.

This chain connects TRBV7-8 to TRBJ1-4; 8 nucleotides match TRBD1. The CDR3 contains 15 residues. J lost 5 bases, V lost 3 bases, and 5 bases had no gene match. CDR1 and CDR2 (germline): SGHVS, FQNEAQ. CDR3 amino acids: CASSFGQGRNEKLFF. The CDR3 coding sequence is TGTGCCAGCAGCTTCGGACAGGGAAGGAATGAAAAACTGTTTTTT.

V is TRBV7-3 and J is TRBJ1-6; D not certain. The CDR3 spans 13 residues. The V gene's germline CDR1 is SGHTA and CDR2 FQGTGA. V was pared by 1 base and J by 10 bases, with 8 bases between. Written as DNA, the CDR3 is TGTGCCAGCAGCTTAAGAATGGGCTCACCCCTCCACTTT. This codes for CASSLRMGSPLHF.

The gene calls are TRBV28 and TRBJ1-2, with 7 bases fitting TRBD1. The V segment lost 2 bases and the J segment 8 bases; nucleotides outside the gene matches: 5. CDR3 length: 13 amino acids. Germline V gene sequence: CDR1 MDHEN, CDR2 SYDVKM. CDR3 nucleotide sequence: TGTGCCAGCAGTTTAGGACAGGCTCGGGGCTACACCTTC. Protein: CASSLGQARGYTF.